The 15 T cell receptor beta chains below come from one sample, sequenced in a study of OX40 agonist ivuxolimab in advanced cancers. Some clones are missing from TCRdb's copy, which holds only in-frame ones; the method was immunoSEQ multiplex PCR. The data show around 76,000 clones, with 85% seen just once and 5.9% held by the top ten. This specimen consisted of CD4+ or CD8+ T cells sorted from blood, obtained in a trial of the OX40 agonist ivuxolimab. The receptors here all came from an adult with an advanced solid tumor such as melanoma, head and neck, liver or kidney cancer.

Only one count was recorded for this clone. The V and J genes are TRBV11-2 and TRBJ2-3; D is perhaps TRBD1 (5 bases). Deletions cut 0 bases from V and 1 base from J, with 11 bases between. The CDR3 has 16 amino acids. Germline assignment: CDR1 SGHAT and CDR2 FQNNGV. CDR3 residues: CASSLDQGRRTDTQYF. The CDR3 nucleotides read TGTGCCAGCAGCTTAGATCAGGGCAGACGCACAGATACGCAGTATTTT.

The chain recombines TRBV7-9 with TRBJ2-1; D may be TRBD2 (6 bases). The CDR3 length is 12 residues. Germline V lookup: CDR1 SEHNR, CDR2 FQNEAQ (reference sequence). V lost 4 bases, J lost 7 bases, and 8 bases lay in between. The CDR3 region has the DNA TGTGCCAGCAGCTCGGGGGTGAATGAGCAGTTCTTC. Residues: CASSSGVNEQFF.

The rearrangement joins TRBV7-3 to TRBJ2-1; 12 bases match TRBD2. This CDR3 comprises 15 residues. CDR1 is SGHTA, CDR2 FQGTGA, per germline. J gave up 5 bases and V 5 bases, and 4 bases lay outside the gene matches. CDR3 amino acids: CASSLLAGGNNEQFF. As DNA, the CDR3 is TGTGCCAGCAGCCTGCTAGCGGGAGGGAACAATGAGCAGTTCTTC.

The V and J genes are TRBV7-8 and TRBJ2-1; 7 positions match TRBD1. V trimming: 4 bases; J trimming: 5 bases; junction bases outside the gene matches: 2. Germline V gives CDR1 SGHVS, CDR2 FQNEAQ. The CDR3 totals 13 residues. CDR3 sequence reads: CASSSGQNNEQFF. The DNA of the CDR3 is TGTGCCAGCAGCTCGGGACAGAACAATGAGCAGTTCTTC.

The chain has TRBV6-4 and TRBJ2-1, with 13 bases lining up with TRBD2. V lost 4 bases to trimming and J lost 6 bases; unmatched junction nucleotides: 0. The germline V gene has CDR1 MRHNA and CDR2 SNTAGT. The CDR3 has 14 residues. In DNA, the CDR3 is TGTGCCAGCAGTGGACTAGCGGGAGGCAATGAGCAGTTCTTC. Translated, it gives CASSGLAGGNEQFF.

The CDR3 DNA is TGTGCCAGCGGAGAGCTCCCTGGGGGGTCCTACGAGCAGTACTTC. Translated, it gives CASGELPGGSYEQYF. The J gene is TRBJ2-7, the V gene TRBV10-3, with a possible D match to TRBD2 (6 bases). Trimming stripped 10 bases from V and 1 base from J, with 20 bases between. The CDR3 covers 15 residues. Germline V lookup: CDR1 ENHRY, CDR2 SYGVKD.

In nucleotides, the CDR3 is TGTGCCAGCAGACCCCGACAGGATCGCTACGAGCAGTACTTC. Translated: CASRPRQDRYEQYF. The chain combines TRBV6-5 with TRBJ2-7; D may be TRBD1 (6 bases). The ends were cut back, 6 bases at V and 3 bases at J, with 15 bases in the middle. CDR3 size: 14 residues. In germline, CDR1 is MNHEY, CDR2 SVGAGI.

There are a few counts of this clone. The CDR3 DNA follows: TGTGCCAGCAGACGACTTGAGTCGGAGTACTTC. It encodes CASRRLESEYF. The chain recombines TRBV28 with TRBJ2-7; D uncertain. Germline loops: CDR1 MDHEN, CDR2 SYDVKM. The V and J ends lost 6 bases and 11 bases respectively, with 14 bases between them. CDR3 length: 11 amino acids.

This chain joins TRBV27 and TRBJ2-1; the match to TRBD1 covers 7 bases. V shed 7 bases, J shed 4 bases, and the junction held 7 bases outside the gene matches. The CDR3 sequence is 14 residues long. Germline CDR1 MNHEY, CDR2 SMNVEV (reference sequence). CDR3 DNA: TGTGCCAGCATTGCCGGGACAGTTTACAATGAGCAGTTCTTC. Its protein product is CASIAGTVYNEQFF.

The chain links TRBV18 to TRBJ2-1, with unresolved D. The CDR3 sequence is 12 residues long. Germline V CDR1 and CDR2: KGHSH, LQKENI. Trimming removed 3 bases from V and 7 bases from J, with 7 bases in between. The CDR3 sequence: CASSPSRNEQFF. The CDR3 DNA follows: TGTGCCAGCTCACCTTCACGTAATGAGCAGTTCTTC.

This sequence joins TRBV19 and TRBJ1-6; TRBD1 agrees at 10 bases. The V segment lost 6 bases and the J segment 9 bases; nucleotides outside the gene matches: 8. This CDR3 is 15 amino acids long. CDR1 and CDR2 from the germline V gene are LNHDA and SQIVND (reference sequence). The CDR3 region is CASSDRDRGASPLHF. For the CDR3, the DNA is TGTGCCAGTAGCGACCGGGACAGGGGAGCTTCACCCCTCCACTTT.

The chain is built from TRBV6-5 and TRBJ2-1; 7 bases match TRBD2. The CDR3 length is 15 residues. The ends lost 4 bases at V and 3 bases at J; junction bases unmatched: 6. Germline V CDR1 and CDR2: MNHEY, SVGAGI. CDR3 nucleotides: TGTGCCAGCAGTTCCTCCCCGGGGGGCTACAATGAGCAGTTCTTC. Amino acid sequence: CASSSSPGGYNEQFF.

As DNA, the CDR3 is TGCGCCAGCAGAGTAGAAGGGGCTACTAATAGTTCACCCCTCCACTTT. Translated, it gives CASRVEGATNSSPLHF. The chain combines TRBV5-1 with TRBJ1-6; perhaps TRBD1 as D (5 bases). V was pared by 5 bases and J by 9 bases, with 21 bases between. CDR1 is SGHRS, CDR2 YFSETQ, per germline. This CDR3 is 16 amino acids long.

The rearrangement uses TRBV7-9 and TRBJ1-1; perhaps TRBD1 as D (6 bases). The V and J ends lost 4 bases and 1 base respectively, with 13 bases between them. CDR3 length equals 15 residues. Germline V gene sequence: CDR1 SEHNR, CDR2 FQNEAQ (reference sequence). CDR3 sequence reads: CASSSADRRNTEAFF. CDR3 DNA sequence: TGTGCCAGCAGCTCCGCGGACAGAAGGAACACTGAAGCTTTCTTT.

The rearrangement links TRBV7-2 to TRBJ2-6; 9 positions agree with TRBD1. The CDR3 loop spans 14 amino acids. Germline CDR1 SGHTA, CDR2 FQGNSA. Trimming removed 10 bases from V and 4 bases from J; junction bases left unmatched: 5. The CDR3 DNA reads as TGTGCCATTCGACAGGGGGGCGGGGCCAACGTCCTGACTTTC. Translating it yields CAIRQGGGANVLTF. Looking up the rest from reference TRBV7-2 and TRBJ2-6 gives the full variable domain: GAGVSQSPSNKVTEKGKDVELRCDPISGHTALYWYRQSLGQGLEFLIYFQGNSAPDKSGLPSDRFSAERTGGSVSTLTIQRTQQEDSAVYLCAIRQGGGANVLTFGAGSRLTVL.